This T cell receptor beta chain was captured in a study of read filtering for tumor transcriptome and immune sequencing. Points on this clonotype: Its target is not known.

The library was built from roughly 400 ng RNA with molecular barcoded adaptors for alpha/delta and beta/gamma chains. TCRdb used MiXCR to reprocess the reads, holding one entry per CDR3 protein. The table shows about 86,000 distinct CDR3 sequences, with approximately 13% occurring only once. CDR1 is SGHTA and CDR2 is FQGNSA in the germline V gene. Trimming removed 4 bases at V and 11 bases at J, with 14 bases between. The CDR3 length is 12 residues. The study's findings and limits: Around 84% of IR-seq clonotypes had one read, totaling approximately 3.3% of reads; RNA-seq: around 70% and 40%.

Material: a population of CD138-negative cells sorted from bone marrow. This chain uses TRBV7-2 with TRBJ1-1, with a tentative D call TRBD1 (5 bases). The sequence was obtained from a donor aged 40 or over with multiple myeloma. CDR3 sequence (DNA): TGTGCCAGCAGCTCGCATGGGGGTTTGGCTTTCTTT. It yields the protein CASSSHGGLAFF.